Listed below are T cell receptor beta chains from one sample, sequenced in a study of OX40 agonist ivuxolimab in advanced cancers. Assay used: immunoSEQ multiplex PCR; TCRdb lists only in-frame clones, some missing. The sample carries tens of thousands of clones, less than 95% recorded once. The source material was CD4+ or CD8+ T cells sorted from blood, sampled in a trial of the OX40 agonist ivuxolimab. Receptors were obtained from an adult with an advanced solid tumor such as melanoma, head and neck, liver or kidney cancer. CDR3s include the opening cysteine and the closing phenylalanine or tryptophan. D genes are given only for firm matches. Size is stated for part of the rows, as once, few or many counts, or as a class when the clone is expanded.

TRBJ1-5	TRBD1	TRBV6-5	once	CASRGGGNQPQHF	TGTGCCAGCAGAGGGGGCGGGAATCAGCCCCAGCATTTT
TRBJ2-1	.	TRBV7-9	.	CASSSQIVYEQFF	TGTGCCAGCAGCTCCCAGATCGTGTATGAGCAGTTCTTC
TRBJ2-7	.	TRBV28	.	CASSLSIGGSPYEQYF	TGTGCCAGCAGTTTAAGTATTGGTGGCAGCCCCTACGAGCAGTACTTC
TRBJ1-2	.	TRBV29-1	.	CSVEDISNYGYTF	TGCAGCGTTGAAGATATTTCTAACTATGGCTACACCTTC
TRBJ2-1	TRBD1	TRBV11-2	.	CASSFGGQGGNEQFF	TGTGCCAGCAGCTTTGGGGGACAGGGCGGGAATGAGCAGTTCTTC
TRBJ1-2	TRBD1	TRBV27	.	CATRGQYYGYTF	TGTGCCACCCGGGGACAGTATTATGGCTACACCTTC
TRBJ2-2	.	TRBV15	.	CATSRAGAGTGELFF	TGTGCCACCAGCAGAGCAGGGGCGGGCACCGGGGAGCTGTTTTTT
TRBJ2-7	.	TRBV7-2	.	CASSLGGSRYEQYF	TGTGCCAGCAGCTTAGGGGGCAGTCGCTACGAGCAGTACTTC
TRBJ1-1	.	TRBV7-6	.	CASSLAQGNTEAFF	TGTGCCAGCAGCTTAGCACAGGGGAACACTGAAGCTTTCTTT
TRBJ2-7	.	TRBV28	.	CASSLIYEQYF	TGTGCCAGCAGTTTAATCTACGAGCAGTACTTC
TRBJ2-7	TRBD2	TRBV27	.	CASSSRTSGKSYEQYF	TGTGCCAGCAGTTCGCGGACTAGCGGAAAATCCTACGAGCAGTACTTC
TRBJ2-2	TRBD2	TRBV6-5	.	CASSVEAGGPGELFF	TGTGCCAGCAGTGTAGAAGCGGGAGGGCCGGGGGAGCTGTTTTTT
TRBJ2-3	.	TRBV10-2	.	CASRSDQGADTQYF	TGCGCCAGCAGGTCTGACCAGGGTGCCGATACGCAGTATTTT
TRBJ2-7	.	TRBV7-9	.	CASSLVVYEQYF	TGTGCCAGCAGCTTAGTGGTCTACGAGCAGTACTTC
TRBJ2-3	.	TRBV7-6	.	CASSLPLPDTQYF	TGTGCCAGCAGCTTACCTCTCCCAGATACGCAGTATTTT
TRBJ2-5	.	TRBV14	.	CASSAGGETQYF	TGTGCCAGCAGCGCGGGTGGGGAGACCCAGTACTTC
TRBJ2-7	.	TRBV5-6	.	CASSLSGRYEQYF	TGTGCCAGCAGCTTAAGTGGGAGGTACGAGCAGTACTTC
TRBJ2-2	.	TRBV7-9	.	CASSQAPGELFF	TGTGCCAGCAGTCAGGCTCCCGGGGAGCTGTTTTTT
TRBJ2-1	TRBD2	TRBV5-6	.	CASSLGDSGGQSEQFF	TGTGCCAGCAGCTTGGGAGACTCGGGGGGGCAGAGCGAGCAGTTCTTC
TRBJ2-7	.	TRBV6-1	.	CASKPTGVGYEQYF	TGTGCCAGCAAGCCCACGGGAGTAGGCTACGAGCAGTACTTC
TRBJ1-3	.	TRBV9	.	CASSVGSGTGNTIYF	TGTGCCAGCAGCGTAGGATCCGGGACTGGAAACACCATATATTTT
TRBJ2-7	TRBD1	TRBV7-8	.	CASSYEGGGYEQYF	TGTGCCAGCAGCTACGAAGGGGGCGGTTACGAGCAGTACTTC
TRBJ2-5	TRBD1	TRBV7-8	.	CASSPTYHPGTGVETQYF	TGTGCCAGCAGCCCAACATACCACCCAGGGACAGGGGTCGAGACCCAGTACTTC
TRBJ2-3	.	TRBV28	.	CASSPHTPSINRPTDTQYF	TGTGCCAGCAGCCCACATACTCCTAGCATCAATAGGCCCACAGATACGCAGTATTTT
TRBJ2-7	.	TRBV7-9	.	CASSLESYEQYF	TGTGCCAGCAGCTTAGAATCCTACGAGCAGTACTTC
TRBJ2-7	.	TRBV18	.	CASHPKGQRPTEQYF	TGTGCCAGCCACCCAAAAGGACAGAGACCTACGGAGCAGTACTTC
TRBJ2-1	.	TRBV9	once	CASSPDSGSSYNEQFF	TGTGCCAGCAGCCCCGATAGTGGGAGCTCCTACAATGAGCAGTTCTTC
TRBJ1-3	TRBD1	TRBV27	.	CASSINRQGPGNTIYF	TGTGCCAGCAGTATCAACCGACAGGGGCCTGGAAACACCATATATTTT
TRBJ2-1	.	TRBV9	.	CASSVGSGEQFF	TGTGCCAGCAGCGTAGGTTCGGGTGAGCAGTTCTTC
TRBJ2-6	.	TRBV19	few	CASSTNSGANVLTF	TGTGCCAGTAGTACAAACTCTGGGGCCAACGTCCTGACTTTC
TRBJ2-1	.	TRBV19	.	CASSMNPPDYYNEQFF	TGTGCCAGTAGTATGAACCCCCCTGACTACTACAATGAGCAGTTCTTC
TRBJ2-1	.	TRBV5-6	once	CASSWGASLIEQFF	TGTGCCAGCAGCTGGGGGGCTAGCCTCATTGAGCAGTTCTTC